This T cell receptor beta chain was obtained from a study of CD8 T cells in ankylosing spondylitis. Study-wide results and limits: Blood from ankylosing spondylitis patients appeared to carry a characteristic eight-variant TCR beta motif.

This clonotype was picked up many times. As yet, its antigen is unknown. This CDR3 contains 14 residues. The trim removed 1 base at V and 5 bases at J, leaving 4 bases unmatched. Germline V gene data show CDR1 as LGHDT and CDR2 as YNNKEL (reference sequence). MiXCR was run by TCRdb on the 5' RACE reads, yielding one entry per CDR3 protein. The sample lists approximately 200,000 distinct CDR3 sequences, 10% to 15% occurring once. The specimen was blood, either unsorted or a sorted T cell fraction (not recorded which). This clonotype was obtained from a female donor with ankylosing spondylitis or in good health (not recorded which). V and J are TRBV3-1 and TRBJ1-2, with 7 bases that match TRBD1. CDR3 sequence reads: CASSQAQGDYGYTF. CDR3 coding DNA: TGTGCCAGCAGCCAAGCCCAGGGGGATTATGGCTACACCTTC.